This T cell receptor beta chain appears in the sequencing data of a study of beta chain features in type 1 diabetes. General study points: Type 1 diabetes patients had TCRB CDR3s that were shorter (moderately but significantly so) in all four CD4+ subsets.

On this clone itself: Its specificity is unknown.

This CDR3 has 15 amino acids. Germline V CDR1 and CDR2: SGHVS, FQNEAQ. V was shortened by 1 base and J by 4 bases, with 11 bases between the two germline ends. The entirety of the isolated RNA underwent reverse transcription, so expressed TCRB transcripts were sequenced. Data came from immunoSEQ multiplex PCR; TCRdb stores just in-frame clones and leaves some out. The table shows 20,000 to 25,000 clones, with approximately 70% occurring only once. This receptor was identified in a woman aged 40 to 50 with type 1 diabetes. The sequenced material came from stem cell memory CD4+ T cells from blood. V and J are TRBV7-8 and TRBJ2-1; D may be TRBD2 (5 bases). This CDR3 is CASSLVGGLYNEQFF. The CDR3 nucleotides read TGTGCCAGCAGCTTAGTTGGAGGCCTTTACAATGAGCAGTTCTTC.